Below, 11 T cell receptor beta chains from the same sample are listed, as sequenced in a study of blood T cells in healthy people across ages. With a J-beta primer mix and a sample-barcoded 5' primer, a second PCR ran roughly 6 to 12 cycles. TCRdb ran MiXCR on the 5' RACE reads and lists one entry per CDR3 protein. This table holds 800,000 or so distinct CDR3 sequences, approximately 59% found once. Material for sequencing was blood. The receptors stem from a man under 40 in good health.

This chain connects TRBV7-6 to TRBJ2-1, with D perhaps TRBD1 (6 bases). This CDR3 is 14 amino acids long. Trimming shortened V by 7 bases and J by 8 bases, and 18 bases separated the two germline ends. Germline V CDR1 and CDR2: SGHVS, FNYEAQ. The chain's CDR3 is CASNLLGRGYEQFF. DNA for the CDR3: TGTGCCAGCAACCTTCTAGGCAGGGGATATGAGCAGTTCTTC.

This clonotype was counted a single time. The chain carries TRBV20-1 and TRBJ2-1, with 16 bases that match TRBD2. Germline lookup yields CDR1 DFQATT and CDR2 SNEGSKA (reference sequence). The ends lost 1 base at V and 1 base at J; junction bases unmatched: 4. The CDR3 totals 18 residues. CDR3 in DNA: TGCAGTGCTAGAGGGGGACTAGCGGGGGGGCAGTCCTACAATGAGCAGTTCTTC. Translating gives CSARGGLAGGQSYNEQFF.

The V gene is TRBV6-6, the J gene TRBJ2-4, with TRBD1 as a possible D gene (6 bases). CDR1 is MNHNY, CDR2 SVGAGI, per germline (reference sequence). The CDR3 spans 17 residues. V lost 3 bases and J lost 0, with 15 bases in between. As DNA, the CDR3 is TGTGCCAGCAGTTATTCCCGAGGGGGATCAGCCAAAAACATTCAGTACTTC. This sequence encodes CASSYSRGGSAKNIQYF.

This clonotype was counted between two and nine times. The chain carries TRBV4-3 and TRBJ2-1; D may be TRBD1 or TRBD2 (7 bases each). V lost 0 bases, J lost 4 bases, and 16 bases lay in between. The CDR3 is 17 residues long. In germline, CDR1 is LGHNA, CDR2 YSLEER. CDR3 nucleotide sequence: TGCGCCAGCAGCCAAGATCTGGAGCAGGGGGGGTACAATGAGCAGTTCTTC. Protein sequence: CASSQDLEQGGYNEQFF.

CDR3 protein: CSVRQHEQYF. As DNA, the CDR3 is TGCAGCGTGAGGCAACACGAGCAGTACTTC. The chain employs TRBV29-1 and TRBJ2-7; D is unclear. V was cut by 6 bases and J by 5 bases, with 8 bases left in between. Germline V gives CDR1 SQVTM, CDR2 ANQGSEA. The CDR3 is made up of 10 amino acids.

The V and J genes are TRBV5-1 and TRBJ2-2; D unresolved. CDR3 size: 15 residues. Germline lookup yields CDR1 SGHRS and CDR2 YFSETQ. V lost 1 base, J lost 2 bases, and 9 bases lay in between. In nucleotides, the CDR3 is TGCGCCAGCAGCTTGTACGGAAGAAACACCGGGGAGCTGTTTTTT. This sequence encodes CASSLYGRNTGELFF.

V is TRBV7-3 and J is TRBJ1-1, with no clear D. The CDR3 totals 14 residues. With 5 bases removed from V and 0 bases from J, the gap between germline ends came to 10 bases. Looked up from germline, CDR1 is SGHTA and CDR2 is FQGTGA. DNA for the CDR3: TGTGCCAGCAGCCCCATACTCATGAACACTGAAGCTTTCTTT. The encoded protein is CASSPILMNTEAFF.

This rearrangement joins TRBV4-2 to TRBJ1-2; D is unresolved. V gave up 1 base and J gave up 8 bases, with 8 bases separating them. The CDR3 runs 12 residues. Germline lookup yields CDR1 LGHNA and CDR2 YNFKEQ. The CDR3 nucleotides are TGTGCCAGCAGCCAAGGACACTGGGGCTACACCTTC. Translating it yields CASSQGHWGYTF.

A few counts support this clonotype. The J gene is TRBJ2-3, the V gene TRBV4-2; a possible D gene is TRBD1 (6 bases). Deletions cut 0 bases from V and 9 bases from J, with 16 bases between. The CDR3 runs 15 residues. Germline values: CDR1 LGHNA, CDR2 YNFKEQ. The CDR3 coding sequence is TGTGCCAGCAGCCAAGATCTGGCTTCTCAGGGGACGCAGTATTTT. It translates to CASSQDLASQGTQYF.

The rearrangement links TRBV7-9 to TRBJ2-7; 10 nucleotides agree with TRBD1. The J call is in doubt because the DNA end fits TRBJ2-5 better. This CDR3 is 14 amino acids long. Germline lookup yields CDR1 SEHNR and CDR2 FQNEAQ (reference sequence). The DNA of the CDR3 is TGTGCCAGCACCGTACCGGGACAGGGGGAGACCCAGTACTTC. The encoded protein is CASTVPGQGETQYF.

The chain links TRBV7-9 to TRBJ1-6; tentative D call: TRBD1 (6 bases). Trimming cost V 5 bases and J 4 bases, with 12 bases left between them. CDR1 is SEHNR, CDR2 FQNEAQ, per germline (reference sequence). CDR3 length equals 15 residues. For the CDR3, the DNA is TGTGCCAGCAGCACCGGACAGAAATATAATTCACCCCTCCACTTT. This sequence encodes CASSTGQKYNSPLHF. The variable domain in full, with the rest retrieved from reference TRBV7-9 and TRBJ1-6, is DTGVSQNPRHKITKRGQNVTFRCDPISEHNRLYWYRQTLGQGPEFLTYFQNEAQLEKSRLLSDRFSAERPKGSFSTLEIQRTEQGDSAMYLCASSTGQKYNSPLHFGNGTRLTVT.